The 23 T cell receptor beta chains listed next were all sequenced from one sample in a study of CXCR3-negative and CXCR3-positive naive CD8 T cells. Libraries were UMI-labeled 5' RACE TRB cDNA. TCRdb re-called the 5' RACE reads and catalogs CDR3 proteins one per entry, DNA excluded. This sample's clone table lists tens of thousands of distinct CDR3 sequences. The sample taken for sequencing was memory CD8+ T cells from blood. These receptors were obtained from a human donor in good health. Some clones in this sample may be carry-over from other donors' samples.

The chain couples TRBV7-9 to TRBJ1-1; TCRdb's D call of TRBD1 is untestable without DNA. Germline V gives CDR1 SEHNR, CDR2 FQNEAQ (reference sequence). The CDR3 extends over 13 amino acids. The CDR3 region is CATWDPPNTEAFF.

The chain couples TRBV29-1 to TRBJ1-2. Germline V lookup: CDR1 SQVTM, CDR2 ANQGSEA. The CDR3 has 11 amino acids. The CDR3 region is CSAGLLGGYTF.

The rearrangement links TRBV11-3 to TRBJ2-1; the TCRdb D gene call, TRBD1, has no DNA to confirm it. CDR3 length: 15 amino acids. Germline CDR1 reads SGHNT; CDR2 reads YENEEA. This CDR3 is CASSLISAPGDEQFF.

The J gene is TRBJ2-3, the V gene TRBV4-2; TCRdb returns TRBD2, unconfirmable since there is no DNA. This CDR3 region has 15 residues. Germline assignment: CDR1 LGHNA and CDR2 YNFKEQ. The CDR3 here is CASSLLAGVADTQYF.

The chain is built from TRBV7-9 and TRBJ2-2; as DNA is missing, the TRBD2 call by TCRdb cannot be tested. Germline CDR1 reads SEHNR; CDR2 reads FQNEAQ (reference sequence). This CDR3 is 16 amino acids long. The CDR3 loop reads CASRPPSGRNTGELFF.

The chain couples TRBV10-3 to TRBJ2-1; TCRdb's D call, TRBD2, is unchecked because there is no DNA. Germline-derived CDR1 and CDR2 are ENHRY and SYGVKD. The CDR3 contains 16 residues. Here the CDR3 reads CAISESGLAGNNEQFF.

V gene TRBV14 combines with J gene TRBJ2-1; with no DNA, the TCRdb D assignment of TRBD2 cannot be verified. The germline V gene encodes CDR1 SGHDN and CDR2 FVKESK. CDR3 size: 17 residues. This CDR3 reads CASSQVTSGGIYNEQFF.

This CDR3 is CASSDGELTYEQYF. The J gene is TRBJ2-7, the V gene TRBV2; the D call of TRBD2 rests on TCRdb alone, since no DNA is present to check it. Germline CDR1 reads SNHLY; CDR2 reads FYNNEI. The CDR3 extends over 14 amino acids.

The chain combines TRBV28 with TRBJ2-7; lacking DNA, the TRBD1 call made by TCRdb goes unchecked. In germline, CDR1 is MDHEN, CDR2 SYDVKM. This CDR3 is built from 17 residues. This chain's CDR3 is CASSSPGTGERSYEQYF. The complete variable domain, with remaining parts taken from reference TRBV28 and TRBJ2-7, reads DVKVTQSSRYLVKRTGEKVFLECVQDMDHENMFWYRQDPGLGLRLIYFSYDVKMKEKGDIPEGYSVSREKKERFSLILESASTNQTSMYLCASSSPGTGERSYEQYFGPGTRLTVT.

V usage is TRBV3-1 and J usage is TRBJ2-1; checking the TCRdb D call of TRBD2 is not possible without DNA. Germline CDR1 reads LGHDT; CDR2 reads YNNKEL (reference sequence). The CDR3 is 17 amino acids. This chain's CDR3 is CASSQGAGTSGSNEQFF.

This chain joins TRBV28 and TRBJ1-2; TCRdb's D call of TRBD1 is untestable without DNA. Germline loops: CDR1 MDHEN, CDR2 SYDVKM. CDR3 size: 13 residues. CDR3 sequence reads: CASSFGQNYGYTF.

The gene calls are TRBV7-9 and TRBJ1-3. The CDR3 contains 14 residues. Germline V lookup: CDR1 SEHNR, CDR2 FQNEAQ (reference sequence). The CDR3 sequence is CASSQPGSGNTIYF.

The CDR3: CSAGGGGRNEQYF. The V and J genes are TRBV29-1 and TRBJ2-7; there is no DNA to check the TCRdb D call of TRBD1. Germline CDR1 reads SQVTM; CDR2 reads ANQGSEA. This CDR3 is 13 amino acids long.

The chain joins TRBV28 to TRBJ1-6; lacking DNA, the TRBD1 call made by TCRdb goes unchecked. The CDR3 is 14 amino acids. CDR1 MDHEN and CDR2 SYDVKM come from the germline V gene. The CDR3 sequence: CASSPLGAHSPLHF.

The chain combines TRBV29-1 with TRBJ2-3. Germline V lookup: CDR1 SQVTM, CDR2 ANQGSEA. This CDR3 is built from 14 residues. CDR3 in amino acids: CSVWTGYSTDTQYF.

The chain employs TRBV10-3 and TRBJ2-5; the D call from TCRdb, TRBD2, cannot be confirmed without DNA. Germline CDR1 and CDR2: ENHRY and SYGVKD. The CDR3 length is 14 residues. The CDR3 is CAISGVGGGETQYF.

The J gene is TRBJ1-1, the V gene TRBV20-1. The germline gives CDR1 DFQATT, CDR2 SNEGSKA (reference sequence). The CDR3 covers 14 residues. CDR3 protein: CSAQTLRDYAEAFF.

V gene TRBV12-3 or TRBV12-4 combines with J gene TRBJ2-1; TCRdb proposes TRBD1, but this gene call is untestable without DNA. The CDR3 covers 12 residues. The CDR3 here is CASAPGVNEQFF.

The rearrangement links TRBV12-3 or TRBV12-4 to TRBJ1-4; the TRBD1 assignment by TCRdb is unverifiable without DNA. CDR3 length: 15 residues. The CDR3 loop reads CASRPGTGSNEKLFF.

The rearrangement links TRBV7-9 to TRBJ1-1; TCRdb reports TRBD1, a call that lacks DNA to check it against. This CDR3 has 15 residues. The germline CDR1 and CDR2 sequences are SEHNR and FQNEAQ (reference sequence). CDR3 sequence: CASSSQGAANTEAFF.

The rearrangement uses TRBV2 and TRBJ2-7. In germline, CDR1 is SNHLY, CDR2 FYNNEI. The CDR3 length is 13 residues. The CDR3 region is CASSESSSYEQYF.

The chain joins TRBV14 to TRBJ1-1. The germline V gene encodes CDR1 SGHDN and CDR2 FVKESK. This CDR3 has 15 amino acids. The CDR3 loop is CASSQVWGMNTEAFF.

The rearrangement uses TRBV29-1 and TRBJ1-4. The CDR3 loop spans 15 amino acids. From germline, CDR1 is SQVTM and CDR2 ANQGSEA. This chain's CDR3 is CGSPTSSWANEKLFF.